This T cell receptor beta chain was captured by sequencing in a study of neurological immune-mediated disorders. The cDNA was generated by 5'RACE with 10-nucleotide random UMIs. Using its own MiXCR run on the 5' RACE reads, TCRdb lists one record per CDR3 protein. This table holds under 130,000 distinct CDR3 sequences, 9.5% to 14% found once. This clonotype was seen repeatedly, ten times or more. Time point defined: longitudinal time-point 3. This clonotype was sampled from a female donor with HTLV-1-associated myelopathy (HAM/TSP). Material for sequencing was PBMCs.

As DNA, the CDR3 is TGTGCCAGCAGCCTTCCCCAGGATAATGAAAAACTGTTTTTT. Its protein is CASSLPQDNEKLFF. The chain couples TRBV3-1 to TRBJ1-4; unclear D gene. Per the germline V gene, CDR1 is LGHDT and CDR2 is YNNKEL (reference sequence). The CDR3 loop spans 14 amino acids. Trimming cost V 4 bases and J 4 bases, with 10 bases left between them.